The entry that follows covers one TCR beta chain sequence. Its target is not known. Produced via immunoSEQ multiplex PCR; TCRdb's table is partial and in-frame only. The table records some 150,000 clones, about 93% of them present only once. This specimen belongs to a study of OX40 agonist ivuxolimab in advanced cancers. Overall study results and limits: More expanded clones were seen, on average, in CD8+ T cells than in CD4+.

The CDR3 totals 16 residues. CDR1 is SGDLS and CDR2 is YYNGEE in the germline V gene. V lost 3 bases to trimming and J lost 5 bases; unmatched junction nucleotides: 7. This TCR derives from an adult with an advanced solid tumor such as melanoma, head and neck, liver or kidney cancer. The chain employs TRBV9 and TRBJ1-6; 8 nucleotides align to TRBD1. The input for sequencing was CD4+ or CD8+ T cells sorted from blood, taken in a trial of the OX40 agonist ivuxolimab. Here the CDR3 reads CASSAQGAGHNSPLHF. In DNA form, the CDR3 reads TGTGCCAGCAGCGCGCAGGGGGCCGGGCATAATTCACCCCTCCACTTT.